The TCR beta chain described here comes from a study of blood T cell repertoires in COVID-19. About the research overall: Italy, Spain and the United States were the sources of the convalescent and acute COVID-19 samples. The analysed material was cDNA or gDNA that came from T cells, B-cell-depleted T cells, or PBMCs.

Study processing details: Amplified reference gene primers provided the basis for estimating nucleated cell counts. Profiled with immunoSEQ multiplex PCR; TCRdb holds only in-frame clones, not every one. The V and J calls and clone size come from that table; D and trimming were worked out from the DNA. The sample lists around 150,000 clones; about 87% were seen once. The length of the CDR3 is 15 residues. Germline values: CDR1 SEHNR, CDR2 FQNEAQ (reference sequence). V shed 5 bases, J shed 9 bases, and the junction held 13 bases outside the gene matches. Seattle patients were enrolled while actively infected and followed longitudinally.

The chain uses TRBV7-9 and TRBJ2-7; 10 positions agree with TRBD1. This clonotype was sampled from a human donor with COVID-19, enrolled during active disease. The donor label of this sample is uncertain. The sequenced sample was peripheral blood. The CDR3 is CASSPVTGGAAWQYF. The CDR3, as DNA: TGTGCCAGCAGCCCCGTGACAGGGGGCGCGGCATGGCAGTACTTC.